The 24 T cell receptor beta chains given below trace back to one sample, sequenced in a study of control samples from healthy donors and cancer patients. Assay: immunoSEQ multiplex PCR; the TCRdb copy retains only in-frame clones and omits some. In the table there are approximately 100,000 clones, 88% of which are singletons. Source material: blood. The source is a man aged 25-45 years in good health.

The chain joins TRBV27 to TRBJ1-6; TRBD1 might be the D (5 bases). The CDR3 spans 15 residues. Germline assignment: CDR1 MNHEY and CDR2 SMNVEV (reference sequence). Trimming took 6 bases from V and 6 from J, leaving 15 bases between them. CDR3 sequence reads: CASRSTGTLNSPLHF. CDR3 DNA sequence: TGTGCCAGCAGGTCCACCGGGACTCTTAATTCACCCCTCCACTTT.

V gene TRBV11-2 combines with J gene TRBJ1-1; D might be TRBD1 (5 bases). Trimming left V 7 bases short and J 6 bases short, with 15 bases between. The CDR3 runs to 13 residues. The germline V gene has CDR1 SGHAT and CDR2 FQNNGV. The CDR3 bases are TGTGCCAGCATCCCGGGGGTGGTACCTGAAGCTTTCTTT. This translates into CASIPGVVPEAFF.

By sample fraction, this clone is medium-sized (0.01 to 0.1%). The chain is built from TRBV2 and TRBJ2-7; D gene unclear. Germline CDR1 and CDR2: SNHLY and FYNNEI. The CDR3 contains 13 residues. V lost 7 bases and J lost 0, with 10 bases in between. CDR3 region: CASTQADSYEQYF. DNA of the CDR3: TGTGCCAGCACCCAGGCAGACTCCTACGAGCAGTACTTC.

This clone was seen only once. The V gene is TRBV4-2, the J gene TRBJ2-2; 8 positions agree with TRBD1. The CDR3 has 15 amino acids. The germline V gene encodes CDR1 LGHNA and CDR2 YNFKEQ. J lost 6 bases, V lost 6 bases, and 9 bases had no gene match. The CDR3 here is CASRSGTGYAGELFF. CDR3 in DNA: TGTGCCAGCAGATCCGGGACAGGATACGCCGGGGAGCTGTTTTTT.

This clone occurred once. The gene calls are TRBV7-9 and TRBJ2-1; D gene uncertain. The CDR3 loop spans 12 amino acids. CDR1 and CDR2 from the germline V gene are SEHNR and FQNEAQ (reference sequence). V lost 3 bases to trimming and J lost 6 bases, with 6 bases between them. The CDR3 is CASSFGSNEQFF. The CDR3 nucleotides read TGTGCCAGCAGCTTTGGTAGCAATGAGCAGTTCTTC.

The rearrangement links TRBV13 to TRBJ2-7, with 9 nucleotides matching TRBD1. From germline, CDR1 is PRHDT and CDR2 FYEKMQ (reference sequence). The CDR3 loop spans 14 amino acids. V gave up 5 bases and J gave up 6 bases; unmatched junction bases: 8. The CDR3 DNA is TGTGCCAGCAGCGGGCGGACAGGGGACCGCGAGCAGTACTTC. It yields the protein CASSGRTGDREQYF.

This clone has a single count. The chain couples TRBV28 to TRBJ2-3, with TRBD2 matching over 10 bases. Germline-derived CDR1 and CDR2 are MDHEN and SYDVKM. The CDR3 loop spans 16 amino acids. With V trimmed by 4 bases and J by 4 bases, 8 bases remained unmatched. CDR3 sequence reads: CASSSESSGRSDTQYF. Here the CDR3 DNA reads TGTGCCAGCAGTTCCGAGTCTAGCGGGAGATCAGATACGCAGTATTTT.

The chain joins TRBV20-1 to TRBJ2-7, with D hard to call. Germline V gives CDR1 DFQATT, CDR2 SNEGSKA (reference sequence). With 3 bases removed from V and 3 bases from J, the gap between germline ends came to 6 bases. The CDR3 spans 11 residues. CDR3 region: CSASRVYEQYF. Here the CDR3 DNA reads TGCAGTGCTAGTAGGGTCTACGAGCAGTACTTC.

This clone was detected once. The V call is TRBV30, the J call TRBJ2-1, with 7 bases fitting TRBD2. The CDR3 sequence is 13 residues long. Trimming at V came to 4 bases and at J to 7 bases, leaving 7 bases not matched to a gene. Germline-derived CDR1 and CDR2 are GTSNPN and SVGIG (reference sequence). The CDR3 loop reads CAWTRTRWNEQFF. Here the CDR3 DNA reads TGTGCCTGGACGAGGACTAGGTGGAATGAGCAGTTCTTC.

The chain uses TRBV27 and TRBJ1-2, with 10 bases fitting TRBD1. Germline CDR1 is MNHEY and CDR2 is SMNVEV (reference sequence). The V gene end was trimmed by 8 bases and the J gene end by 2 bases; junction bases not matched to a gene: 5. This CDR3 is built from 14 residues. The CDR3: CASAVGQGNYGYTF. In DNA, the CDR3 is TGTGCCAGCGCCGTGGGACAGGGGAACTATGGCTACACCTTC.

The J gene is TRBJ2-7, the V gene TRBV7-2; D possibly matches TRBD1 or TRBD2 (6 bases each). V was cut by 0 bases and J by 3 bases, with 15 bases left in between. The CDR3 is 16 amino acids. CDR1 is SGHTA, CDR2 FQGNSA, per germline. The chain's CDR3 is CASSLALGGADYEQYF. The DNA for the CDR3 is TGTGCCAGCAGCTTAGCGCTCGGGGGCGCCGACTACGAGCAGTACTTC.

V and J are TRBV4-1 and TRBJ1-4; 7 bases match TRBD1. Germline assignment: CDR1 MGHRA and CDR2 YSYEKL. CDR3 length: 17 amino acids. With 1 base clipped from V and 1 base from J, the junction kept 6 bases outside the gene matches. The CDR3 loop reads CASSQGQGKETNEKLFF. DNA of the CDR3: TGCGCCAGCAGCCAAGGACAGGGAAAGGAAACTAATGAAAAACTGTTTTTT.

The genes are TRBV7-9 and TRBJ2-5; 7 bases agree with TRBD1. V dropped 6 bases and J dropped 1; count of bases not matched to a gene: 8. The CDR3 runs to 15 residues. Looked up from germline, CDR1 is SEHNR and CDR2 is FQNEAQ (reference sequence). CDR3 sequence reads: CASRSGTDLQETQYF. The DNA for the CDR3 is TGTGCCAGCAGATCCGGGACAGACCTCCAAGAGACCCAGTACTTC.

The J gene is TRBJ1-2, the V gene TRBV12-5; no definite D call. CDR1 is LGHNT and CDR2 is FRNRAP in the germline V gene. V lost 0 bases and J 3 bases, leaving 8 bases between the germline ends. There are 14 residues in the CDR3. In DNA form, the CDR3 reads TGTGCTAGTGGTTTGGTAGGCGTTCACTATGGCTACACCTTC. Amino acid sequence: CASGLVGVHYGYTF.

This chain connects TRBV7-2 to TRBJ2-3; the D is unclear. The CDR3 consists of 15 residues. The germline V and J ends were trimmed by 0 bases and 4 bases, with 11 bases remaining between them. Germline V CDR1 and CDR2: SGHTA, FQGNSA. The CDR3 nucleotides read TGTGCCAGCAGCTTAGCTTTGGCAGAAGCAGATACGCAGTATTTT. Protein sequence: CASSLALAEADTQYF.

The chain couples TRBV19 to TRBJ2-1; D might be TRBD1 (6 bases). Between the trimmed V and J ends, which lost 3 bases and 0 bases, there was a span of 12 bases. Germline V gene lookup returns CDR1 LNHDA and CDR2 SQIVND (reference sequence). The CDR3 spans 16 residues. The CDR3 here is CASSIQGLYSYNEQFF. In DNA, the CDR3 is TGTGCCAGTAGTATTCAGGGGCTATACTCCTACAATGAGCAGTTCTTC. Full variable domain (remainder filled in from reference TRBV19 and TRBJ2-1): DGGITQSPKYLFRKEGQNVTLSCEQNLNHDAMYWYRQDPGQGLRLIYYSQIVNDFQKGDIAEGYSVSREKKESFPLTVTSAQKNPTAFYLCASSIQGLYSYNEQFFGPGTRLTVL.

This sequence joins TRBV11-1 and TRBJ2-2, with 11 bases lining up with TRBD1. There are 16 residues in the CDR3. V was clipped by 5 bases and J by 3 bases; unmatched bases: 5. Germline CDR1 is SGHAT and CDR2 is FQDESV (reference sequence). Here the CDR3 reads CASSTRTGGYTGELFF. CDR3 nucleotides: TGTGCCAGCAGCACAAGGACAGGGGGCTACACCGGGGAGCTGTTTTTT.

This chain uses TRBV5-1 with TRBJ2-7; 12 nucleotides line up with TRBD1. The V gene end was trimmed by 4 bases and the J gene end by 6 bases; junction bases not matched to a gene: 11. CDR3 length: 16 residues. Germline values: CDR1 SGHRS, CDR2 YFSETQ. The CDR3 loop is CASSPKTGTGGSEQYF. The CDR3 nucleotides read TGCGCCAGCAGCCCGAAGACCGGGACAGGGGGCAGCGAGCAGTACTTC.

This clone occurred a few times. This CDR3 is CASSRTGAFSYEQYF. The CDR3 DNA follows: TGCGCCAGCAGCCGGACTGGGGCTTTCTCCTACGAGCAGTACTTC. The rearrangement links TRBV5-1 to TRBJ2-7; tentatively, D is TRBD1 or TRBD2 (5 bases each). Germline V lookup: CDR1 SGHRS, CDR2 YFSETQ. The CDR3 has 15 amino acids. The V and J ends lost 4 bases and 0 bases respectively, with 14 bases between them.

V is TRBV29-1 and J is TRBJ1-3; D not certain. This CDR3 comprises 14 residues. Trimming stripped 4 bases from V and 0 bases from J, with 10 bases between. The V gene's germline CDR1 is SQVTM and CDR2 ANQGSEA. The CDR3 DNA reads as TGCAGCGTTGCGGGTGGGATCTCTGGAAACACCATATATTTT. Translating gives CSVAGGISGNTIYF.

The CDR3 here is CASSQDPGDTDNYGYTF. CDR3 sequence (DNA): TGTGCCAGCAGCCAAGATCCGGGGGACACCGATAACTATGGCTACACCTTC. This rearrangement joins TRBV3-1 (or the pseudogene TRBV3-2) to TRBJ1-2; TRBD1 is a possible D gene (6 bases). The CDR3 runs to 17 residues. V lost 0 bases and J lost 1, with 15 bases in between. The V gene's germline CDR1 is LGHDT and CDR2 YNNKEL (reference sequence).

The rearrangement uses TRBV18 and TRBJ2-1; perhaps TRBD2 as D (6 bases). V was pared by 2 bases and J by 9 bases, with 11 bases between. The germline V gene has CDR1 KGHSH and CDR2 LQKENI. CDR3 length: 13 amino acids. CDR3 region: CASSPVAGSEQFF. Here the CDR3 DNA reads TGTGCCAGCTCACCAGTCGCGGGAAGTGAGCAGTTCTTC.

V gene TRBV10-2 combines with J gene TRBJ1-5, with unresolved D. The CDR3 sequence is 15 residues long. CDR1 and CDR2 (germline): WSHSY, SAAADI. V was cut by 5 bases and J by 7 bases, with 18 bases left in between. The CDR3 loop reads CASSSAPVEGQPQHF. The CDR3 nucleotides are TGCGCCAGCAGTAGTGCGCCCGTTGAAGGGCAGCCCCAGCATTTT.

The gene calls are TRBV29-1 and TRBJ2-1, with a weak D call TRBD2 (6 bases). This CDR3 spans 13 amino acids. Germline loops: CDR1 SQVTM, CDR2 ANQGSEA. The V end lost 3 bases, the J end lost 7 bases, and 13 bases lay between the germline ends. In nucleotides, the CDR3 is TGCAGCGTTGATCGGGAGAATGGAAATGAGCAGTTCTTC. It specifies CSVDRENGNEQFF.